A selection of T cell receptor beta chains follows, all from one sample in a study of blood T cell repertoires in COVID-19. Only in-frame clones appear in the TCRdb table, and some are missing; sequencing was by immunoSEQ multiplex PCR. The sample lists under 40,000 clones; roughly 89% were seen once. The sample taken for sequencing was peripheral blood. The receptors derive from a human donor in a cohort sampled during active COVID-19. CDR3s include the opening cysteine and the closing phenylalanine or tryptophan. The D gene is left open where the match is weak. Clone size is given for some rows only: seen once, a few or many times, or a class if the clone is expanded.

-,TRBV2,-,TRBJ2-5,CASSEGALGKTQYF,TGTGCCAGCAGTGAGGGGGCGCTTGGGAAGACCCAGTACTTC
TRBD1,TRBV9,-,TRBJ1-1,CASSAGHRGQTEAFF,TGTGCCAGCAGCGCCGGGCACAGGGGGCAAACTGAAGCTTTCTTT
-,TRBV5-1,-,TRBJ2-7,CASSLGSGSSYEQYF,TGCGCCAGCAGCCTGGGATCCGGTAGCTCCTACGAGCAGTACTTC
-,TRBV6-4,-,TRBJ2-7,CASRGGRGRIYEQYF,TGTGCCAGCAGGGGCGGTCGGGGGAGGATATACGAGCAGTACTTC
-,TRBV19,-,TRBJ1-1,CASRPGHQNTEAFF,TGTGCCAGTAGGCCGGGACATCAGAACACTGAAGCTTTCTTT
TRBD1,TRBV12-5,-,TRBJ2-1,CASLLGGLYEQFF,TGTGCTAGTCTACTAGGGGGCCTATATGAGCAGTTCTTC
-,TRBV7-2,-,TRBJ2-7,CASSLAGHNSYEQYF,TGTGCCAGCAGCTTAGCAGGACACAACTCCTACGAGCAGTACTTC
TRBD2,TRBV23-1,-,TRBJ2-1,CASSQSWGQNLAGGNYNEQFF,TGCGCCAGCAGTCAATCTTGGGGACAGAACCTAGCGGGAGGGAACTACAATGAGCAGTTCTTC
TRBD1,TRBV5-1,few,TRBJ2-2,CASSGGQQFTGELFF,TGCGCCAGCAGCGGGGGACAGCAATTCACCGGGGAGCTGTTTTTT
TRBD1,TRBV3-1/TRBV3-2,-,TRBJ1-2,CASGDREAGYTF,TGTGCCAGCGGGGACAGGGAGGCCGGCTACACCTTC
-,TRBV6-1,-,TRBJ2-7,CASSEAATASYEQYF,TGTGCCAGCAGTGAAGCGGCGACAGCCTCCTACGAGCAGTACTTC
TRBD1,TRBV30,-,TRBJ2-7,CAWSVETGRSYEQYF,TGTGCCTGGAGTGTTGAGACAGGGCGCTCCTACGAGCAGTACTTC
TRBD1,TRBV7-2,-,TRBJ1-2,CASSLGQNYGYTF,TGTGCCAGCAGCTTGGGACAGAACTATGGCTACACCTTC
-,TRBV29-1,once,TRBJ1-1,CSAGQNMNTEAFF,TGCAGCGCTGGACAGAACATGAACACTGAAGCTTTCTTT
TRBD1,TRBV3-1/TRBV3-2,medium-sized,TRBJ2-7,CASSQGAGGYYEQYF,TGTGCCAGCAGCCAAGGGGCAGGGGGTTACTACGAGCAGTACTTC
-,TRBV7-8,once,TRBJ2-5,CASSLSREETQYF,TGTGCCAGCAGCTTAAGCAGGGAAGAGACCCAGTACTTC
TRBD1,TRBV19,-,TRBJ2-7,CASRPGTGNSYEQYF,TGTGCCAGTAGGCCCGGGACAGGGAACTCCTACGAGCAGTACTTC
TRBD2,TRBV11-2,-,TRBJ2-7,CASSSGTSLAAQQYF,TGTGCCAGCAGCTCGGGTACTAGCCTAGCGGCTCAGCAGTACTTC
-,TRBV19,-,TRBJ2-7,CASSGGLQSSYEQYF,TGTGCCAGTAGTGGGGGACTTCAGAGCTCCTACGAGCAGTACTTC
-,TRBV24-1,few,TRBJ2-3,CATSDPNSGGTDTQYF,TGTGCCACCAGTGACCCCAATTCCGGGGGCACAGATACGCAGTATTTT
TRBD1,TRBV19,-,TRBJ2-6,CASSPPGQSTSGANVLTF,TGTGCCAGTAGTCCACCGGGACAGAGTACCTCTGGGGCCAACGTCCTGACTTTC
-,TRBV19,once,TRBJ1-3,CASSPGQLSGNTIYF,TGTGCCAGTAGTCCCGGACAGCTCTCTGGAAACACCATATATTTT
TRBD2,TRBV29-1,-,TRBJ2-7,CSARRDGDGGEQYF,TGCAGCGCCCGAAGGGACGGGGACGGGGGGGAGCAGTACTTC
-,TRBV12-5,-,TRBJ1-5,CASAEGNQPQHF,TGTGCTAGTGCCGAGGGCAATCAGCCCCAGCATTTT
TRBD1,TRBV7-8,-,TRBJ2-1,CASSSTGQGSSYNEQFF,TGTGCCAGCAGCTCAACGGGACAGGGAAGCTCCTACAATGAGCAGTTCTTC
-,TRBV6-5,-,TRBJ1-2,CASSYSYSNNYGYTF,TGTGCCAGCAGTTACTCATACAGCAACAACTATGGCTACACCTTC
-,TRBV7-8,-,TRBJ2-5,CASSPYNPGTQYF,TGTGCCAGCAGCCCCTACAACCCAGGGACCCAGTACTTC
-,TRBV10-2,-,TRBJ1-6,CASSETPGSNSPLHF,TGCGCCAGCAGTGAGACCCCAGGGTCTAATTCACCCCTCCACTTT
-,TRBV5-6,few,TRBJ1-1,CASSLGFPGGNTEAFF,TGTGCCAGCAGCTTGGGTTTCCCGGGGGGGAACACTGAAGCTTTCTTT
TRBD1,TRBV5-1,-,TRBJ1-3,CASSTRTGVSGNTIYF,TGCGCCAGCAGCACCAGGACAGGGGTCTCTGGAAACACCATATATTTT
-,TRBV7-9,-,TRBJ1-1,CASSWAGPGNTEAFF,TGTGCCAGCAGCTGGGCGGGACCCGGGAACACTGAAGCTTTCTTT